The 22 T cell receptor beta chains listed next were all sequenced from one sample in a study of blood T cell repertoires in COVID-19. Method: immunoSEQ multiplex PCR; TCRdb's copy keeps in-frame clones and lacks some. The sample carries around 470,000 clones, about 90% recorded once. The sample taken for sequencing was PBMCs or T cells enriched from blood (not recorded which). The receptors come from a man aged 18 to 29 who had recovered from COVID-19.

The chain couples TRBV3-1 (or the pseudogene TRBV3-2) to TRBJ1-5; TRBD1 might be the D (6 bases). CDR1 is LGHDT and CDR2 is YNNKEL in the germline V gene (reference sequence). The ends were cut back, 2 bases at V and 7 bases at J, with 15 bases in the middle. This CDR3 is 15 amino acids long. Here the CDR3 reads CASSQSDTGSQPQHF. Here the CDR3 DNA reads TGTGCCAGCAGCCAATCGGATACAGGGAGCCAGCCCCAGCATTTT.

CDR3 DNA sequence: TGTGCCAGCAGCGTGACATCAGGGGCTTATGGCTACACCTTC. The encoded protein is CASSVTSGAYGYTF. The rearrangement uses TRBV7-2 and TRBJ1-2, with D possibly TRBD1 on 6 matching bases. CDR3 size: 14 residues. In germline, CDR1 is SGHTA, CDR2 FQGNSA. V gave up 5 bases and J gave up 5 bases, with 15 bases separating them. The whole variable domain, filled in from reference TRBV7-2 and TRBJ1-2, reads GAGVSQSPSNKVTEKGKDVELRCDPISGHTALYWYRQSLGQGLEFLIYFQGNSAPDKSGLPSDRFSAERTGGSVSTLTIQRTQQEDSAVYLCASSVTSGAYGYTFGSGTRLTVV.

The V and J genes are TRBV2 and TRBJ2-1, with unresolved D. V was pared by 11 bases and J by 4 bases, with 15 bases between. The CDR3 has 13 residues. Germline V gene sequence: CDR1 SNHLY, CDR2 FYNNEI. CDR3 in amino acids: CAGNSRIYNEQFF. CDR3 in DNA: TGTGCCGGAAACAGCAGAATTTACAATGAGCAGTTCTTC.

The genes are TRBV7-3 and TRBJ2-7, with D unresolved. CDR1 SGHTA and CDR2 FQGTGA come from the germline V gene. The CDR3 length is 13 residues. Trimming took 6 bases from V and 5 from J, leaving 14 bases between them. The CDR3 loop is CASRPPGSDEQYF. For the CDR3, the DNA is TGTGCCAGCAGGCCGCCCGGGTCCGACGAGCAGTACTTC.

The rearrangement uses TRBV4-1 and TRBJ1-5; weak D call: TRBD1 (5 bases). CDR3 length: 16 residues. V was trimmed by 1 base and J by 0 bases, leaving 10 bases between them. Per the germline V gene, CDR1 is MGHRA and CDR2 is YSYEKL. CDR3 sequence (DNA): TGCGCCAGCAGCCAAGCTCCGACAGATAGCAATCAGCCCCAGCATTTT. This sequence encodes CASSQAPTDSNQPQHF.

The V gene is TRBV15, the J gene TRBJ2-3; a possible D gene is TRBD1 (6 bases). CDR1 is LNHNV, CDR2 YYDKDF, per germline (reference sequence). The CDR3 has 16 residues. The germline V and J ends were trimmed by 8 bases and 2 bases, with 20 bases remaining between them. The CDR3 loop is CATEERGKEVTDTQYF. The CDR3 DNA reads TGTGCCACCGAAGAGAGGGGGAAGGAAGTCACAGATACGCAGTATTTT.

The chain is built from TRBV5-6 and TRBJ2-2; TRBD1 is a possible D gene (5 bases). The CDR3 loop spans 14 amino acids. Germline CDR1 is SGHDT and CDR2 is YYEEEE. The V end was cut by 4 bases, the J end by 2 bases, with 9 bases between. CDR3 loop: CASSRDSNTGELFF. For the CDR3, the DNA is TGTGCCAGCAGCCGTGACAGTAACACCGGGGAGCTGTTTTTT.

This clone was recorded once. CDR3 loop: CSADSLYEQYF. In DNA form, the CDR3 reads TGCAGTGCTGATAGCCTATACGAGCAGTACTTC. This chain joins TRBV20-1 and TRBJ2-7, with unresolved D. CDR1 is DFQATT, CDR2 SNEGSKA, per germline (reference sequence). CDR3 length: 11 residues. V shed 5 bases and J shed 4 bases, with 9 bases lying between them.

This rearrangement joins TRBV9 to TRBJ2-2, with 14 nucleotides matching TRBD2. V was pared by 3 bases and J by 5 bases, with 3 bases of the junction left unmatched. The germline CDR1 and CDR2 sequences are SGDLS and YYNGEE. The length of the CDR3 is 16 residues. In nucleotides, the CDR3 is TGTGCCAGCAGCGAGGGACTAGCGGGAGTAACCGGGGAGCTGTTTTTT. Its protein product is CASSEGLAGVTGELFF.

The chain combines TRBV2 with TRBJ1-1; 7 bases agree with TRBD1. The germline CDR1 and CDR2 sequences are SNHLY and FYNNEI. There are 12 residues in the CDR3. Losses at the gene ends were 6 bases for V and 5 bases for J; bases not matched to a gene: 3. CDR3 coding DNA: TGTGCCAGCAGGACAGGGTGGACTGAAGCTTTCTTT. Protein product: CASRTGWTEAFF.

The chain uses TRBV2 and TRBJ1-2; 7 bases are a match to TRBD1. This CDR3 spans 14 amino acids. V lost 6 bases to trimming and J lost 4 bases; unmatched junction nucleotides: 8. Germline V lookup: CDR1 SNHLY, CDR2 FYNNEI. In nucleotides, the CDR3 is TGTGCCAGCAGAACGACAGGGTTCGTCTATGGCTACACCTTC. Translated: CASRTTGFVYGYTF.

This chain links TRBV29-1 with TRBJ1-1, with D possibly TRBD1 on 6 matching bases. The CDR3 is made up of 12 amino acids. The ends were cut back, 7 bases at V and 4 bases at J, with 13 bases in the middle. Germline-derived CDR1 and CDR2 are SQVTM and ANQGSEA. The CDR3 loop reads CSATRGTTEAFF. In DNA form, the CDR3 reads TGCAGCGCCACGAGGGGGACCACTGAAGCTTTCTTT.

V usage is TRBV2 and J usage is TRBJ1-5; 8 bases align to TRBD1. V dropped 3 bases and J dropped 6; count of bases not matched to a gene: 4. This CDR3 comprises 14 residues. Germline CDR1 SNHLY, CDR2 FYNNEI. As DNA, the CDR3 is TGTGCCAGCAGTGAGTCAGGGGGCCCTCAGCCCCAGCATTTT. Amino acids: CASSESGGPQPQHF.

The V and J genes are TRBV12-5 and TRBJ1-1, with a weak D call TRBD1 (6 bases). Looked up from germline, CDR1 is LGHNT and CDR2 is FRNRAP. The CDR3 extends over 15 amino acids. Trimming stripped 0 bases from V and 6 bases from J, with 14 bases between. CDR3: CASGLVLGAGAEAFF. CDR3 sequence (DNA): TGTGCTAGTGGTTTGGTACTTGGGGCAGGGGCTGAAGCTTTCTTT.

The rearrangement uses TRBV11-2 and TRBJ2-7; 7 positions match TRBD2. V gave up 1 base and J gave up 3 bases; unmatched junction bases: 3. From germline, CDR1 is SGHAT and CDR2 FQNNGV. CDR3 length equals 14 residues. The CDR3 DNA sequence: TGTGCCAGCAGCTTAGGAACTAGCGACTACGAGCAGTACTTC. The encoded protein is CASSLGTSDYEQYF.

V is TRBV7-2 and J is TRBJ1-2; 8 positions match TRBD1. The ends lost 5 bases at V and 8 bases at J; junction bases unmatched: 4. The CDR3 runs 12 residues. The germline V gene has CDR1 SGHTA and CDR2 FQGNSA. This CDR3 reads CASSRQGKGYTF. CDR3 sequence (DNA): TGTGCCAGCAGCCGACAGGGGAAAGGCTACACCTTC.

The rearrangement joins TRBV6-5 to TRBJ2-7; TRBD1 matches at 7 bases. The CDR3 is made up of 14 amino acids. Losses at the gene ends were 5 bases for V and 2 bases for J; bases not matched to a gene: 6. Germline V gene sequence: CDR1 MNHEY, CDR2 SVGAGI. The CDR3: CASSIRQGPYEQYF. CDR3 bases: TGTGCCAGCAGTATTCGACAGGGTCCCTACGAGCAGTACTTC.

The CDR3 sequence: CASSATTGSSYEQYF. The CDR3 nucleotides read TGTGCCAGCAGCGCAACGACAGGGAGCTCCTACGAGCAGTACTTC. The V gene is TRBV9, the J gene TRBJ2-7; 7 nucleotides align to TRBD1. The germline gives CDR1 SGDLS, CDR2 YYNGEE. V was clipped by 3 bases and J by 0 bases; unmatched bases: 6. This CDR3 has 15 amino acids. The entire variable domain, with the rest obtained from reference TRBV9 and TRBJ2-7, is as follows: DSGVTQTPKHLITATGQRVTLRCSPRSGDLSVYWYQQSLDQGLQFLIQYYNGEERAKGNILERFSAQQFPDLHSELNLSSLELGDSALYFCASSATTGSSYEQYFGPGTRLTVT.

The chain carries TRBV7-2 and TRBJ2-5, with D perhaps matching TRBD2 (6 bases). Per germline, CDR1 SGHTA and CDR2 FQGNSA. The CDR3 is 16 amino acids. With 5 bases removed from V and 2 bases from J, the gap between germline ends came to 18 bases. CDR3 protein: CASSPFLAREQETQYF. The CDR3, as DNA: TGTGCCAGCAGCCCATTCCTAGCGAGAGAACAAGAGACCCAGTACTTC.

The chain has TRBV5-1 and TRBJ1-6, with D tentatively TRBD1 (6 bases). Trimming removed 3 bases from V and 6 bases from J, with 13 bases in between. The CDR3 covers 15 residues. CDR1 and CDR2 from the germline V gene are SGHRS and YFSETQ. CDR3 bases: TGCGCCAGCAGCTCTACAGGGATGAGTAATTCACCCCTCCACTTT. Protein product: CASSSTGMSNSPLHF.

The rearrangement uses TRBV2 and TRBJ1-5; tentative D call: TRBD1 (6 bases). CDR1 and CDR2 from the germline V gene are SNHLY and FYNNEI. The V end lost 6 bases, the J end lost 4 bases, and 13 bases lay between the germline ends. This CDR3 contains 14 residues. In DNA form, the CDR3 reads TGTGCCAGCAGCGGACAGAGTCGAAATCAGCCCCAGCATTTT. Protein sequence: CASSGQSRNQPQHF.

This clone has more than one count but fewer than ten. The CDR3 DNA follows: TGTGCCGGGGGGATGGGACAAAACACTGAAGCTTTCTTT. It encodes CAGGMGQNTEAFF. The chain employs TRBV30 and TRBJ1-1, with D maybe TRBD1 (6 bases). V was trimmed by 8 bases and J by 2 bases, leaving 15 bases between them. The length of the CDR3 is 13 residues. Germline V gene sequence: CDR1 GTSNPN, CDR2 SVGIG (reference sequence).